The clone carrying this T cell receptor (beta chain) was seen a handful of times. These data belong to a study of identical twins. The CDR3 runs 12 residues. V was shortened by 4 bases and J by 7 bases, with 14 bases between the two germline ends. Germline V gives CDR1 DFQATT, CDR2 SNEGSKA (reference sequence). TCRdb ran MiXCR on the 5' RACE reads and lists one entry per CDR3 protein. The profile covers 450,000 to 650,000 distinct CDR3 sequences, with 9.5% to 10% appearing a single time and under 3% taken by the ten largest. These sequences were also reported in another study, on yellow fever vaccine responses in identical twins.

The specimen was PBMCs. The rearrangement uses TRBV20-1 and TRBJ2-7, with D perhaps matching TRBD1 (6 bases). This TCR derives from a woman aged 18-29 years in good health. The CDR3 nucleotides read TGCAGTGCTACTCCCCAGGGGCTGGAGCAGTACTTC. It specifies CSATPQGLEQYF.